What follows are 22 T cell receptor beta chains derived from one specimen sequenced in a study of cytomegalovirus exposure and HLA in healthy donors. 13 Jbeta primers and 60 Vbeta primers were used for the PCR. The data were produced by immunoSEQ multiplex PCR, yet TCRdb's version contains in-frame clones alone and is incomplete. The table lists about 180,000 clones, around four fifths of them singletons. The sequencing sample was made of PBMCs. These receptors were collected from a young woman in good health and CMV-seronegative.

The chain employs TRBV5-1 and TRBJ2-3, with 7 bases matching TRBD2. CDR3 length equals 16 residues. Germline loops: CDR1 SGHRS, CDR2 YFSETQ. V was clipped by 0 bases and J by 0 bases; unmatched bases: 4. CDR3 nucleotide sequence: TGCGCCAGCAGCTTGGGGCTAGCGGATAGCACAGATACGCAGTATTTT. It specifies CASSLGLADSTDTQYF.

The CDR3 nucleotides read TGTGCCTCCCCCGACAGGGGCGGCAATCAGCCCCAGCATTTT. Its protein is CASPDRGGNQPQHF. The chain links TRBV6-1 to TRBJ1-5, with 8 bases aligning to TRBD1. The CDR3 runs 14 residues. J gave up 2 bases and V 11 bases, and 8 bases lay outside the gene matches. CDR1 and CDR2 from the germline V gene are MNHNS and SASEGT.

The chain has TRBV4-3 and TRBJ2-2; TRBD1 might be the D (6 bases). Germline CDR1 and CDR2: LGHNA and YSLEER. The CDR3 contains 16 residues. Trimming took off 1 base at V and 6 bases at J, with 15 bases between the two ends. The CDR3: CASSQVILAGAGELFF. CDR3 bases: TGCGCCAGCAGCCAAGTAATACTTGCAGGGGCCGGGGAGCTGTTTTTT.

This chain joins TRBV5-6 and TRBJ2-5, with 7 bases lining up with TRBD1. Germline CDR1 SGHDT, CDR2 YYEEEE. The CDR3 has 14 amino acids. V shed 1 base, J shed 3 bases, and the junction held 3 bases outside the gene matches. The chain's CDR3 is CASSLTGVEETQYF. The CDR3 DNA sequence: TGTGCCAGCAGCTTGACAGGGGTTGAAGAGACCCAGTACTTC.

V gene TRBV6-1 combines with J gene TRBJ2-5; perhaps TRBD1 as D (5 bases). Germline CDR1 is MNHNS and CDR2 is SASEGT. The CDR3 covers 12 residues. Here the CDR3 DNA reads TGTGGCGACAGTGACCTTCCGGGGACCCAGTACTTC. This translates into CGDSDLPGTQYF.

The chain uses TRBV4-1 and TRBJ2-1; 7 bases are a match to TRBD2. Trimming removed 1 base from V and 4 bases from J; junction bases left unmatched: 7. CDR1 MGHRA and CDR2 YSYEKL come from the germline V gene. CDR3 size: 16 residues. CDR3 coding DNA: TGCGCCAGCAGCCAAGTGAGGCTAGCGGTTTACAATGAGCAGTTCTTC. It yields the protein CASSQVRLAVYNEQFF.

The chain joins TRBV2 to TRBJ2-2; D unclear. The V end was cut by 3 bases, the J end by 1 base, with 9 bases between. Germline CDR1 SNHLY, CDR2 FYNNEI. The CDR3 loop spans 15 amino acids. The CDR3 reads CASSEARMNTGELFF. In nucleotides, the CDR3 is TGTGCCAGCAGTGAGGCCAGAATGAACACCGGGGAGCTGTTTTTT.

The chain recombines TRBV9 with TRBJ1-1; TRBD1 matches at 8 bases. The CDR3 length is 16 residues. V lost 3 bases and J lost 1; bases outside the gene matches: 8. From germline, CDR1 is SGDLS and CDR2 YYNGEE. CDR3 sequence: CASSAKDRVGNTEAFF. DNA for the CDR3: TGTGCCAGCAGCGCCAAGGACAGGGTGGGGAACACTGAAGCTTTCTTT.

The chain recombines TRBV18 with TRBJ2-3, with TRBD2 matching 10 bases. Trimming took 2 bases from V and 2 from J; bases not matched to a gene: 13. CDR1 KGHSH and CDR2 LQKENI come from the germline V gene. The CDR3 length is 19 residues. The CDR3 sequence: CASSPLQVKRGGITDTQYF. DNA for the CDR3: TGTGCCAGCTCACCATTACAGGTGAAGCGGGGGGGCATCACAGATACGCAGTATTTT.

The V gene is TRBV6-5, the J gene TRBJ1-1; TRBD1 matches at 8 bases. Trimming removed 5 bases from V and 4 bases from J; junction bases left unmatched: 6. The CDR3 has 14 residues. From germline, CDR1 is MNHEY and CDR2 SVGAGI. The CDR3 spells CASSLGQGSTEAFF. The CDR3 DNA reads TGTGCCAGCAGTCTTGGACAGGGATCCACTGAAGCTTTCTTT.

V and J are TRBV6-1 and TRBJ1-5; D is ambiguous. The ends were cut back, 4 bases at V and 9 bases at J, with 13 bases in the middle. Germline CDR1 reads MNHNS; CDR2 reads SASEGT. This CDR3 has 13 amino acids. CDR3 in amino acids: CASSGETGPPQHF. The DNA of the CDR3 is TGTGCCAGCAGTGGGGAGACGGGCCCGCCCCAGCATTTT.

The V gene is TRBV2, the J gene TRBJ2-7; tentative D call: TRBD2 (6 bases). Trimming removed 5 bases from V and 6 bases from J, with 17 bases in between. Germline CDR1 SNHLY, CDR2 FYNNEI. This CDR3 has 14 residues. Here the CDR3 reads CASSRRPGETEQYF. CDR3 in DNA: TGTGCCAGCAGTAGAAGGCCGGGGGAGACCGAGCAGTACTTC.

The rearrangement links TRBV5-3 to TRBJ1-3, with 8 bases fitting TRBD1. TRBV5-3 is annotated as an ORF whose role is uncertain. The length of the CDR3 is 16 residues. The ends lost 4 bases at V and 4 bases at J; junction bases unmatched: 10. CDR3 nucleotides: TGTGCCAGAAGCACTACGAGACAGGGGCGGGGAAACACCATATATTTT. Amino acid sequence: CARSTTRQGRGNTIYF.

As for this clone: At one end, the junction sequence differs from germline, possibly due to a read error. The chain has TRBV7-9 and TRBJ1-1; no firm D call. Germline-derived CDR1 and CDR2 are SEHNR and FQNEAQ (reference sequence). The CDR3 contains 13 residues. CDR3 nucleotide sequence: TGTTCCAGCAGCTTAAACCCGGGGACTGAAGCTTTCTTT. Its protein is CSSSLNPGTEAFF.

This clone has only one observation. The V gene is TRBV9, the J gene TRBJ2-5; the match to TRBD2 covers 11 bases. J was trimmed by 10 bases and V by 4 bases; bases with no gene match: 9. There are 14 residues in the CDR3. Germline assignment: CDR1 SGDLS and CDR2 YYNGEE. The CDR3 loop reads CASSTTSGGTLQYF. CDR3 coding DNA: TGTGCCAGCAGCACCACTAGCGGGGGCACCCTCCAGTACTTC.

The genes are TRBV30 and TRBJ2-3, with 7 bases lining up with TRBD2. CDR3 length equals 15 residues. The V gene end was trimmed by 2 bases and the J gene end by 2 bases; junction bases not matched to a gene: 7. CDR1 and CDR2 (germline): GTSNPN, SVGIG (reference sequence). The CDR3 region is CAWSRASGYTDTQYF. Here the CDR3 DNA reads TGTGCCTGGAGTCGGGCTAGCGGATACACAGATACGCAGTATTTT.

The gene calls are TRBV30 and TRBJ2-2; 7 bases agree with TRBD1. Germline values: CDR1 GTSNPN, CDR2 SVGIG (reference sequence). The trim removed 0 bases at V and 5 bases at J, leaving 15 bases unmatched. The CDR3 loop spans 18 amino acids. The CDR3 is CAWSVGPTGTFSTGELFF. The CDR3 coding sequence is TGTGCCTGGAGTGTAGGGCCGACAGGGACGTTTTCTACCGGGGAGCTGTTTTTT.

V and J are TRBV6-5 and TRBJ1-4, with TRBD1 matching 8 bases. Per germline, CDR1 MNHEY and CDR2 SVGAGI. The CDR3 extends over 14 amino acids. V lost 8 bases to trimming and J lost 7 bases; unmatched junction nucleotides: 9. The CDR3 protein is CASRDRGAREKLFF. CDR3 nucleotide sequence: TGTGCCAGCCGTGACAGGGGCGCGCGTGAAAAACTGTTTTTT.

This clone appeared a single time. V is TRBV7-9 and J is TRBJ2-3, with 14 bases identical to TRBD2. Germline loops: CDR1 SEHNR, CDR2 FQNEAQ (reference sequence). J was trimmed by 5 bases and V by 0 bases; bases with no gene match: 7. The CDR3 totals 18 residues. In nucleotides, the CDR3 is TGTGCCAGCAGCTTAGCCTTCCGGACTAGCGGGGGGAAAGATACGCAGTATTTT. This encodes CASSLAFRTSGGKDTQYF.

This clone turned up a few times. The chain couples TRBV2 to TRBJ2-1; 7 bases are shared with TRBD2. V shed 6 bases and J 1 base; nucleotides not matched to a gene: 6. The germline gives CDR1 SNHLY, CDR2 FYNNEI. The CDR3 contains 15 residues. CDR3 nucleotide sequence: TGTGCCAGCAGCGCGGGACTATCATCCTACAATGAGCAGTTCTTC. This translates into CASSAGLSSYNEQFF.

CDR3 sequence reads: CASSPGGSATEAFF. CDR3 bases: TGTGCCAGCAGCCCAGGGGGCTCCGCGACTGAAGCTTTCTTT. This chain connects TRBV27 to TRBJ1-1; 8 bases align to TRBD1. The CDR3 loop spans 14 amino acids. Germline V gene sequence: CDR1 MNHEY, CDR2 SMNVEV (reference sequence). J lost 5 bases, V lost 6 bases, and 8 bases had no gene match.

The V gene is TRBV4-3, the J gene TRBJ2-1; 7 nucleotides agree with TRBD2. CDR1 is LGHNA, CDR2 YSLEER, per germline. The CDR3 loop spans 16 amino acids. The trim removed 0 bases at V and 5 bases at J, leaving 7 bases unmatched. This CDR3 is CASSQDSRGGNNEQFF. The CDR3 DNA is TGCGCCAGCAGCCAAGATTCCCGCGGGGGTAACAATGAGCAGTTCTTC.